These 18 T cell receptor beta chains were sequenced from one sample in a study of blood T cell repertoires in COVID-19. Method: immunoSEQ multiplex PCR; TCRdb's copy keeps in-frame clones and lacks some. The table lists roughly 150,000 clones, under 90% of them singletons. The source material was PBMCs or T cells enriched from blood (not recorded which). These receptor sequences come from a woman in her late teens or twenties who had been exposed to COVID-19.

The J gene is TRBJ2-1, the V gene TRBV4-3, with 7 bases lining up with TRBD1. CDR3 length: 17 residues. V shed 0 bases, J shed 4 bases, and the junction held 9 bases outside the gene matches. Germline-derived CDR1 and CDR2 are LGHNA and YSLEER. In DNA, the CDR3 is TGCGCCAGCAGCCAAGAACACGGACAGGAGAATTACAATGAGCAGTTCTTC. Protein sequence: CASSQEHGQENYNEQFF.

This rearrangement joins TRBV5-1 to TRBJ1-5; TRBD1 might be the D (6 bases). This CDR3 is built from 13 residues. V lost 10 bases and J 4 bases, leaving 15 bases between the germline ends. Germline CDR1 and CDR2: SGHRS and YFSETQ. CDR3 protein: CAGRRGANQPQHF. CDR3 nucleotide sequence: TGCGCCGGTCGGCGGGGGGCAAATCAGCCCCAGCATTTT.

The chain recombines TRBV7-9 with TRBJ2-5; TRBD2 matches 8 bases. Trimming cost V 4 bases and J 3 bases; bases outside gene matches: 4. Germline-derived CDR1 and CDR2 are SEHNR and FQNEAQ (reference sequence). The CDR3 totals 14 residues. CDR3 DNA: TGTGCCAGCAGCTCACCGGGACTAGAAGAGACCCAGTACTTC. This codes for CASSSPGLEETQYF.

The V gene is TRBV7-9, the J gene TRBJ1-3; D gene unclear. The CDR3 is 14 amino acids. Germline CDR1 is SEHNR and CDR2 is FQNEAQ (reference sequence). V lost 11 bases to trimming and J lost 0 bases, with 14 bases between them. The CDR3 DNA follows: TGTGCCGCCCGGGTGGAAGACTCTGGAAACACCATATATTTT. It is translated as CAARVEDSGNTIYF.

This clone was observed a handful of times. The gene calls are TRBV28 and TRBJ1-6; 8 positions match TRBD1. This CDR3 is 17 amino acids long. V lost 5 bases and J lost 2; bases outside the gene matches: 8. The V gene's germline CDR1 is MDHEN and CDR2 SYDVKM. CDR3 sequence: CASSLHTQGAYNSPLHF. CDR3 DNA sequence: TGTGCCAGCAGTCTACATACACAGGGGGCCTATAATTCACCCCTCCACTTT.

The V call is TRBV25-1, the J call TRBJ1-6; 7 bases fit TRBD1. The CDR3 extends over 17 amino acids. Germline assignment: CDR1 MGHDK and CDR2 SYGVNS. J lost 0 bases, V lost 4 bases, and 6 bases had no gene match. The CDR3 sequence is CASSAGTASSYNSPLHF. CDR3 in DNA: TGTGCCAGCAGTGCCGGGACAGCTAGCTCCTATAATTCACCCCTCCACTTT.

The chain couples TRBV7-9 to TRBJ2-1; tentative D call: TRBD1 (5 bases). Germline loops: CDR1 SEHNR, CDR2 FQNEAQ (reference sequence). CDR3 size: 15 residues. Trimming cost V 3 bases and J 3 bases, with 12 bases left between them. Written as DNA, the CDR3 is TGTGCCAGCAGCTTCTCAGGGCTCGACTACAATGAGCAGTTCTTC. It specifies CASSFSGLDYNEQFF.

In this sample, this clone turned up a few times. The V and J genes are TRBV10-3 and TRBJ1-3; 8 bases match TRBD1. Germline CDR1 and CDR2: ENHRY and SYGVKD. This CDR3 spans 14 amino acids. V lost 6 bases to trimming and J lost 2 bases; unmatched junction nucleotides: 3. CDR3: CAIRPRGPGNTIYF. The CDR3 DNA sequence: TGTGCCATCAGGCCCAGGGGGCCTGGAAACACCATATATTTT.

In DNA form, the CDR3 reads TGTGCCAGCAGCGTGGGCCAGACTAGCGGGAGTCAAGAGACCCAGTACTTC. This encodes CASSVGQTSGSQETQYF. The V call is TRBV9, the J call TRBJ2-5; TRBD2 aligns across 12 bases. This CDR3 comprises 17 residues. Germline V CDR1 and CDR2: SGDLS, YYNGEE. Trimming removed 2 bases from V and 2 bases from J; junction bases left unmatched: 7.

V is TRBV9 and J is TRBJ2-2; 9 bases fit TRBD2. Losses at the gene ends were 3 bases for V and 4 bases for J; bases not matched to a gene: 13. The germline V gene has CDR1 SGDLS and CDR2 YYNGEE. The CDR3 sequence is 18 residues long. The CDR3 bases are TGTGCCAGCAGCGAGGGAATAGCGGGAGATGATGGCACCGGGGAGCTGTTTTTT. Residues: CASSEGIAGDDGTGELFF.

The V and J genes are TRBV13 and TRBJ1-5; maybe TRBD1 (6 bases). The CDR3 spans 18 residues. In germline, CDR1 is PRHDT, CDR2 FYEKMQ (reference sequence). Trimming removed 4 bases from V and 0 bases from J, with 19 bases in between. In DNA form, the CDR3 reads TGTGCCAGCAGCTCGACAAGAGACAGGATTTATAGCAATCAGCCCCAGCATTTT. This gives the protein CASSSTRDRIYSNQPQHF.

This CDR3 reads CASRGQLDTEAFF. The CDR3, as DNA: TGTGCCAGCAGGGGACAGCTAGACACTGAAGCTTTCTTT. This chain connects TRBV12-3 or TRBV12-4 to TRBJ1-1; 7 bases agree with TRBD1. The CDR3 runs 13 residues. The V and J ends lost 6 bases and 3 bases, in that order; junction bases with no gene match: 4.

The CDR3 region is CASSIGRMEGEQYF. CDR3 coding DNA: TGTGCCAGTAGTATAGGTCGGATGGAGGGTGAGCAGTACTTC. The chain combines TRBV19 with TRBJ2-7, with D possibly TRBD2 on 6 matching bases. The germline V gene encodes CDR1 LNHDA and CDR2 SQIVND (reference sequence). Trimming took 1 base from V and 7 from J, leaving 14 bases between them. CDR3 length equals 14 residues.

V is TRBV28 and J is TRBJ2-7; 8 nucleotides agree with TRBD1. V was pared by 7 bases and J by 3 bases, with 11 bases of the junction left unmatched. The CDR3 covers 15 residues. Per the germline V gene, CDR1 is MDHEN and CDR2 is SYDVKM. The CDR3 sequence: CASTNRGQENYEQYF. For the CDR3, the DNA is TGTGCCAGCACCAACCGGGGACAGGAGAACTACGAGCAGTACTTC.

The chain carries TRBV10-3 and TRBJ2-7, with 9 bases that match TRBD1. The CDR3 totals 12 residues. The germline CDR1 and CDR2 sequences are ENHRY and SYGVKD. Trimming removed 10 bases from V and 3 bases from J; junction bases left unmatched: 4. The CDR3 DNA is TGTGCCACGGGGGACAGGGTCTACGAGCAGTACTTC. Encoded protein: CATGDRVYEQYF.

This rearrangement joins TRBV14 to TRBJ2-2; D may be TRBD1 (6 bases). The CDR3 has 13 residues. Per the germline V gene, CDR1 is SGHDN and CDR2 is FVKESK. Trimming pared 4 bases from V and 4 bases from J, leaving 7 bases between. The CDR3 region is CASSPQGTGELFF. DNA for the CDR3: TGTGCCAGCAGCCCACAGGGCACCGGGGAGCTGTTTTTT. Together with reference TRBV14 and TRBJ2-2, the CDR3 gives the full variable domain: EAGVTQFPSHSVIEKGQTVTLRCDPISGHDNLYWYRRVMGKEIKFLLHFVKESKQDESGMPNNRFLAERTGGTYSTLKVQPAELEDSGVYFCASSPQGTGELFFGEGSRLTVL.

The chain is built from TRBV29-1 and TRBJ2-7, with 7 nucleotides matching TRBD2. CDR3 length: 15 residues. CDR1 and CDR2 from the germline V gene are SQVTM and ANQGSEA. V gave up 4 bases and J gave up 6 bases; unmatched junction bases: 15. The CDR3 DNA sequence: TGCAGCGTTGTCCCCACCGTCCTAGCTAGCGGCGAGCAGTACTTC. The encoded protein is CSVVPTVLASGEQYF.

The chain joins TRBV4-1 to TRBJ1-4, with D perhaps TRBD1 (5 bases). V was shortened by 7 bases and J by 3 bases, with 9 bases between the two germline ends. The germline V gene encodes CDR1 MGHRA and CDR2 YSYEKL. The CDR3 spans 13 residues. Here the CDR3 reads CASTGRANEKLFF. DNA of the CDR3: TGCGCCAGCACTGGCAGGGCTAATGAAAAACTGTTTTTT.